Below, 29 T cell receptor beta chains from the same sample are listed, as sequenced in a study of T-cell reconstitution after alpha-beta-depleted transplantation in children. The authors prepared the TCRbeta library with unique molecular identifiers. TCRdb independently ran MiXCR on the PCR reads; one entry per CDR3 protein. The sample contains about 32,000 distinct CDR3 sequences, around 7% of which appear only once. General study findings and limits: After transplant, at about two months, alpha-beta T cells were reportedly derived from several hundred expanded graft clones.

For these TCRs, the target antigens are not known. This sample comprised peripheral blood, obtained 60 days after TCRalphabeta/CD19-depleted stem cell transplant. These receptors originate from a child under two years old who had a stem cell transplant for acute myeloid leukemia, so the T cells may come from the graft donor.

This clonotype was detected a few times. The chain carries TRBV18 and TRBJ2-5; D perhaps matches TRBD1 (7 bases). Germline V gene sequence: CDR1 KGHSH, CDR2 LQKENI. Trimming stripped 6 bases from V and 5 bases from J, with 13 bases between. The CDR3 runs to 13 residues. This CDR3 is CASSLQGRETQYF. The DNA for the CDR3 is TGTGCCAGCTCGCTACAGGGGAGGGAGACCCAGTACTTC.

The table lists this clonotype with many counts. V is TRBV29-1 and J is TRBJ2-3; D gene unclear. The V gene lost 3 bases and the J gene lost 0 bases, with 7 bases spanning the gap. The CDR3 has 13 residues. The germline CDR1 and CDR2 sequences are SQVTM and ANQGSEA. The CDR3 here is CSVELGSTDTQYF. The CDR3 nucleotides are TGCAGCGTTGAGTTAGGCAGCACAGATACGCAGTATTTT.

This clonotype has a count of ten or more. The chain uses TRBV7-9 and TRBJ2-3, with TRBD1 identical over 10 bases. The V gene's germline CDR1 is SEHNR and CDR2 FQNEAQ (reference sequence). The V and J ends lost 5 bases and 4 bases, in that order; junction bases with no gene match: 9. CDR3 length: 16 amino acids. The CDR3 loop reads CASSEGTGELPDTQYF. The CDR3 nucleotides are TGTGCCAGCAGCGAAGGGACAGGGGAGCTCCCAGATACGCAGTATTTT.

This clonotype showed up just a few times. The chain uses TRBV5-6 and TRBJ2-5; D possibly corresponds to TRBD1 (6 bases). Trimming cost V 4 bases and J 2 bases, with 15 bases left between them. Germline V gene lookup returns CDR1 SGHDT and CDR2 YYEEEE. CDR3 length: 15 residues. CDR3 loop: CASSVIGTLQETQYF. The CDR3 nucleotides read TGTGCCAGCAGCGTAATCGGGACACTTCAAGAGACCCAGTACTTC.

This clonotype has at least ten counts. The CDR3, as DNA: TGTGCCAGCAGCCTTAGCGGTTCTAGCTCCTACGAGCAGTACTTC. It is translated as CASSLSGSSSYEQYF. The chain recombines TRBV6-1 with TRBJ2-7; maybe TRBD2 (6 bases). CDR1 and CDR2 (germline): MNHNS, SASEGT. V lost 6 bases to trimming and J lost 0 bases, with 15 bases between them. CDR3 length: 15 residues.

In this sample, this clonotype is medium-sized. The chain carries TRBV10-3 and TRBJ2-1; 9 nucleotides align to TRBD2. The germline gives CDR1 ENHRY, CDR2 SYGVKD. The CDR3 runs 14 residues. V shed 9 bases and J 0 bases; nucleotides not matched to a gene: 3. DNA of the CDR3: TGTGCCATTAGCGGGAGTCGCTCCTACAATGAGCAGTTCTTC. This encodes CAISGSRSYNEQFF.

At least ten counts were recorded for this clonotype. The chain recombines TRBV9 with TRBJ1-2, with 7 bases identical to TRBD1. V trimming: 0 bases; J trimming: 5 bases; junction bases outside the gene matches: 10. This CDR3 comprises 16 residues. CDR1 and CDR2 (germline): SGDLS, YYNGEE. The CDR3 loop is CASSVGPSTGTYGYTF. The CDR3 DNA follows: TGTGCCAGCAGCGTAGGCCCCTCGACAGGGACTTATGGCTACACCTTC. Looking up the rest from reference TRBV9 and TRBJ1-2 gives the full variable domain: DSGVTQTPKHLITATGQRVTLRCSPRSGDLSVYWYQQSLDQGLQFLIQYYNGEERAKGNILERFSAQQFPDLHSELNLSSLELGDSALYFCASSVGPSTGTYGYTFGSGTRLTVV.

Ten or more counts support this clonotype. This chain links TRBV6-5 with TRBJ2-7; TRBD1 matches at 8 bases. Losses at the gene ends were 5 bases for V and 4 bases for J; bases not matched to a gene: 7. Germline V gives CDR1 MNHEY, CDR2 SVGAGI. The CDR3 is 14 amino acids. The CDR3 protein is CASSPDRVRYEQYF. The CDR3 nucleotides read TGTGCCAGCAGTCCGGACAGGGTAAGGTACGAGCAGTACTTC.

This clonotype showed up many times. V and J are TRBV24-1 and TRBJ2-3; D ambiguous. The CDR3 consists of 15 residues. Trimming pared 0 bases from V and 2 bases from J, leaving 8 bases between. Germline loops: CDR1 KGHDR, CDR2 SFDVKD. CDR3 DNA sequence: TGTGCCACCAGTGATTTGGGCAGTACCACAGATACGCAGTATTTT. It translates to CATSDLGSTTDTQYF.

This clonotype occurred many times. This chain uses TRBV12-3 or TRBV12-4 with TRBJ2-7; no clear D gene. The CDR3 runs to 15 residues. Trimming removed 3 bases from V and 1 base from J, with 13 bases in between. CDR3 region: CASSFKAPRSYEQYF. The CDR3 coding sequence is TGTGCCAGCAGTTTTAAGGCCCCCAGGTCCTACGAGCAGTACTTC.

This rearrangement joins TRBV5-1 to TRBJ2-7; TRBD1 aligns across 10 bases. V dropped 4 bases and J dropped 0; count of bases not matched to a gene: 4. The CDR3 runs to 15 residues. Germline CDR1 and CDR2: SGHRS and YFSETQ. The CDR3 nucleotides are TGCGCCAGCAGCACCGGGACAGGGGCCTCCTACGAGCAGTACTTC. Encoded protein: CASSTGTGASYEQYF.

This clonotype showed up many times. V gene TRBV27 combines with J gene TRBJ2-7; D uncertain. CDR3 length: 15 amino acids. Deletions cut 5 bases from V and 0 bases from J, with 14 bases between. Germline CDR1 and CDR2: MNHEY and SMNVEV (reference sequence). The CDR3 DNA follows: TGTGCCAGCAGTCTAACCGGGCTGAGCTCCTACGAGCAGTACTTC. Translating it yields CASSLTGLSSYEQYF.

This clonotype has ten or more counts. The rearrangement links TRBV24-1 to TRBJ2-7; possibly TRBD1 for D (6 bases). Trimming took 2 bases from V and 5 from J, leaving 15 bases between them. From germline, CDR1 is KGHDR and CDR2 SFDVKD. This CDR3 comprises 15 residues. CDR3 nucleotides: TGTGCCACCAGTGATTCACACAGGGTAAGAAACGAGCAGTACTTC. This gives the protein CATSDSHRVRNEQYF.

This clonotype has at least ten counts. The chain uses TRBV21-1 and TRBJ2-1; whether TRBD1, the table's D call, matches the DNA was not checked. TRBV21-1 is a recognized pseudogene. The CDR3 is made up of 20 amino acids. The CDR3: CASSSGNGPPHPSSYNEQFF. The DNA of the CDR3 is TGTGCCAGCAGCAGTGGTAACGGGCCGCCTCACCCGTCCTCCTACAATGAGCAGTTCTTC.

This clonotype was seen at least ten times. V usage is TRBV27 and J usage is TRBJ2-4, with D unresolved. Germline V lookup: CDR1 MNHEY, CDR2 SMNVEV (reference sequence). This CDR3 is 14 amino acids long. The ends were cut back, 2 bases at V and 5 bases at J, with 10 bases in the middle. As DNA, the CDR3 is TGTGCCAGCAGTTTAAGGGTAGCAGAAAACATTCAGTACTTC. This translates into CASSLRVAENIQYF.

This clonotype is large within its sample. The chain recombines TRBV7-2 with TRBJ2-3; 14 bases fit TRBD2. The germline V gene encodes CDR1 SGHTA and CDR2 FQGNSA. V shed 5 bases and J 4 bases; nucleotides not matched to a gene: 2. There are 15 residues in the CDR3. The CDR3 sequence: CASSATSGRADTQYF. CDR3 DNA sequence: TGTGCCAGCAGCGCGACTAGCGGGAGGGCAGATACGCAGTATTTT.

There are many counts of this clonotype. The chain recombines TRBV6-2 or TRBV6-3 with TRBJ1-5; D not resolved. Germline V gene sequence: CDR1 MNHEY, CDR2 SVGEGT. CDR3 size: 14 residues. Trimming took off 6 bases at V and 3 bases at J, with 12 bases between the two ends. The CDR3 here is CASRPPAVNQPQHF. The CDR3 DNA reads TGTGCCAGCAGGCCCCCCGCAGTCAATCAGCCCCAGCATTTT.

Turning to this clonotype: A much more abundant neighbour one base away suggests this may be a read error. The chain uses TRBV7-6 and TRBJ2-7; D could derive from TRBD1 or TRBD2 (5 bases each). V was shortened by 1 base and J by 9 bases, with 16 bases between the two germline ends. There are 14 residues in the CDR3. Germline lookup yields CDR1 SGHVS and CDR2 FNYEAQ. The DNA for the CDR3 is TGTGCCAGCAGCTTAGGTGAGGGGCGGAGAGGGCAGTACTTC. Its protein product is CASSLGEGRRGQYF. Full variable domain (remainder filled in from reference TRBV7-6 and TRBJ2-7): GAGVSQSPRYKVTKRGQDVALRCDPISGHVSLYWYRQALGQGPEFLTYFNYEAQQDKSGLPNDRFSAERPEGSISTLTIQRTEQRDSAMYRCASSLGEGRRGQYFGPGTRLTVT.

The sample holds many counts of this clonotype. The rearrangement uses TRBV10-3 and TRBJ1-1; a weak D match, TRBD1 (5 bases). The germline V gene has CDR1 ENHRY and CDR2 SYGVKD. V lost 10 bases, J lost 7 bases, and 25 bases lay in between. CDR3 size: 15 residues. This chain's CDR3 is CATVGTVGAGGEAFF. The CDR3 DNA reads TGTGCCACCGTGGGTACAGTCGGGGCGGGCGGTGAAGCTTTCTTT.

This clonotype has a count of ten or more. A junction boundary mismatches the germline segment, possibly from a read error. J is TRBJ2-7 and V is TRBV28, with 11 bases lining up with TRBD1. Germline values: CDR1 MDHEN, CDR2 SYDVKM. The CDR3 consists of 12 residues. The CDR3 loop reads CASSPGGGQGDF. CDR3 DNA: TGTGCCAGCAGTCCGGGAGGGGGACAGGGGGACTTC.

This clonotype occurred many times. This chain connects TRBV7-9 to TRBJ2-7; either TRBD1 or TRBD2 may fit D (5 bases each). CDR1 is SEHNR and CDR2 is FQNEAQ in the germline V gene (reference sequence). The CDR3 totals 13 residues. Trimming left V 3 bases short and J 0 bases short, with 6 bases between. CDR3 coding DNA: TGTGCCAGCAGCTTGGGACGCTCCTACGAGCAGTACTTC. It codes for CASSLGRSYEQYF.

This clonotype was detected many times. The chain combines TRBV14 with TRBJ2-1, with TRBD2 as a possible D gene (6 bases). This CDR3 region has 14 residues. Per the germline V gene, CDR1 is SGHDN and CDR2 is FVKESK. Trimming took off 4 bases at V and 4 bases at J, with 11 bases between the two ends. The CDR3 loop is CASSRRGPYNEQFF. CDR3 nucleotide sequence: TGTGCCAGCAGCCGGAGGGGACCTTACAATGAGCAGTTCTTC.

This clonotype has a count of ten or more. V gene TRBV6-5 combines with J gene TRBJ2-3; D gene uncertain. Germline CDR1 MNHEY, CDR2 SVGAGI. The CDR3 is 16 residues long. Trimming stripped 0 bases from V and 0 bases from J, with 10 bases between. CDR3 amino acids: CASSYSGKGSTDTQYF. The CDR3 DNA sequence: TGTGCCAGCAGTTACTCGGGGAAGGGTAGCACAGATACGCAGTATTTT.

This clonotype came up many times. The chain uses TRBV30 and TRBJ2-5, with D possibly being TRBD1 (5 bases). Germline V lookup: CDR1 GTSNPN, CDR2 SVGIG (reference sequence). The ends were cut back, 1 base at V and 5 bases at J, with 17 bases in the middle. The CDR3 is 15 residues long. Here the CDR3 DNA reads TGTGCCTGGAGTGCGAACAGGATTCAAAGGGAGACCCAGTACTTC. Residues: CAWSANRIQRETQYF.

This clonotype was counted at least ten times. The rearrangement links TRBV27 to TRBJ2-1; 10 bases are shared with TRBD2. J was trimmed by 6 bases and V by 0 bases; bases with no gene match: 2. The CDR3 has 15 amino acids. Per germline, CDR1 MNHEY and CDR2 SMNVEV (reference sequence). In DNA, the CDR3 is TGTGCCAGCAGTTTATCTCAGCGGGGGGGCAATGAGCAGTTCTTC. It translates to CASSLSQRGGNEQFF.

There are many counts of this clonotype. The chain links TRBV13 to TRBJ2-7, with 11 bases matching TRBD2. Germline V CDR1 and CDR2: PRHDT, FYEKMQ (reference sequence). Trimming cost V 1 base and J 6 bases; bases outside gene matches: 5. The CDR3 covers 15 residues. CDR3 amino acids: CASSLAGLAEGEQYF. The DNA for the CDR3 is TGTGCCAGCAGCTTAGCGGGACTAGCGGAGGGCGAGCAGTACTTC.

This chain connects TRBV28 to TRBJ2-6; D unresolved. This CDR3 spans 15 amino acids. Germline V CDR1 and CDR2: MDHEN, SYDVKM. Trimming took off 3 bases at V and 8 bases at J, with 14 bases between the two ends. The CDR3 region has the DNA TGTGCCAGCAGTTTTAATTGGGAAGAAACCAACGTCCTGACTTTC. This gives the protein CASSFNWEETNVLTF.

The sample holds many counts of this clonotype. This chain connects TRBV14 to TRBJ2-4, with D unresolved. The CDR3 has 14 amino acids. CDR1 and CDR2 (germline): SGHDN, FVKESK. The ends were cut back, 4 bases at V and 11 bases at J, with 18 bases in the middle. The CDR3 protein is CASSLRALDAVQYF. The DNA of the CDR3 is TGTGCCAGCAGCCTCCGGGCGCTTGACGCCGTTCAGTACTTC.

This clonotype was detected ten times or more. V usage is TRBV29-1 and J usage is TRBJ2-1, with D possibly TRBD1 on 7 matching bases. In germline, CDR1 is SQVTM, CDR2 ANQGSEA. V was clipped by 7 bases and J by 7 bases, with 17 bases between them. CDR3 length equals 13 residues. This CDR3 reads CSADPQGTNEQFF. The DNA for the CDR3 is TGCAGCGCCGATCCACAGGGGACTAATGAGCAGTTCTTC.